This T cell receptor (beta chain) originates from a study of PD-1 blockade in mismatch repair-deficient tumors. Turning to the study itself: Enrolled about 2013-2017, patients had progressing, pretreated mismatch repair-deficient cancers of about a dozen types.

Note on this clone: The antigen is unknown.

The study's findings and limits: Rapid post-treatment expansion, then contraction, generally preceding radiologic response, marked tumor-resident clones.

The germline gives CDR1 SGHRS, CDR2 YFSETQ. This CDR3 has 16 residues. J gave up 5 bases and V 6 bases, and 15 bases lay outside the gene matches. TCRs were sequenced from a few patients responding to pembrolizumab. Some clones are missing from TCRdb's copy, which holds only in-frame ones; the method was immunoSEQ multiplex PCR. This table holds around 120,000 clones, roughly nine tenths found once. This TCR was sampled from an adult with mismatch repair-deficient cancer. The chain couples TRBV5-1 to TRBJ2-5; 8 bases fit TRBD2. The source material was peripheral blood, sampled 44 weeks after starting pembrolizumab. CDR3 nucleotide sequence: TGCGCCAGCACCCCGGGGAGCGGGAGCTCTCGCGAGACCCAGTACTTC. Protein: CASTPGSGSSRETQYF.